The 13 T cell receptor beta chains below were found in one sample sequenced in a study of blood T cells in healthy people across ages. With a J-beta primer mix and a sample-barcoded 5' primer, a second PCR ran about 7 to 12 cycles. Each CDR3 protein is one row after TCRdb ran MiXCR on the 5' RACE reads. Found here are around 870,000 distinct CDR3 sequences, roughly 26% of them singletons; the top ten hold roughly 17%. Material: blood. These receptors originate from a woman over 75 in good health.

The chain links TRBV6-2 or TRBV6-3 to TRBJ1-5; D not certain. This CDR3 has 15 amino acids. The V gene's germline CDR1 is MNHEY and CDR2 SVGEGT. Trimming cost V 5 bases and J 0 bases, with 11 bases left between them. The CDR3 region has the DNA TGTGCCAGCAGTGCCGGTTCCTATAGCAATCAGCCCCAGCATTTT. This encodes CASSAGSYSNQPQHF.

The table lists this clonotype with a few counts. CDR3 in amino acids: CASSLPTSGGGFTDTQYF. The CDR3 DNA is TGTGCCAGCAGCCTCCCGACTAGCGGGGGAGGATTCACAGATACGCAGTATTTT. This chain uses TRBV7-6 with TRBJ2-3; 12 nucleotides align to TRBD2. The CDR3 sequence is 18 residues long. Germline trimming cut 5 bases from V and 2 bases from J; bases unmatched to any gene: 11. Germline V gene lookup returns CDR1 SGHVS and CDR2 FNYEAQ.

In its sample, this clonotype was seen many times. V and J are TRBV7-9 and TRBJ1-5, with D possibly matching TRBD1 (6 bases). Per the germline V gene, CDR1 is SEHNR and CDR2 is FQNEAQ (reference sequence). The V end was cut by 5 bases, the J end by 1 base, with 15 bases between. This CDR3 has 16 residues. In DNA, the CDR3 is TGTGCCAGCAGCCCAGGGGTGGGCTACAGCAATCAGCCCCAGCATTTT. As protein: CASSPGVGYSNQPQHF.

Points on this clonotype: This may stem from a read error, because a much larger clone lies one nucleotide away. This chain joins TRBV19 and TRBJ2-1, with D possibly being TRBD1 or TRBD2 (5 bases each). The J call may be incorrect, as the DNA end agrees better with TRBJ2-7. CDR1 LNHDA and CDR2 SQIVND come from the germline V gene (reference sequence). The length of the CDR3 is 15 residues. The CDR3 coding sequence is TGTGCCAGTAGTGGGGGTATCAGCTCCTACAATGAGCAGTACTTC. Translation: CASSGGISSYNEQYF.

The chain combines TRBV4-3 with TRBJ1-4, with D possibly TRBD1 on 5 matching bases. Germline CDR1 is LGHNA and CDR2 is YSLEER. The CDR3 has 15 residues. Trimming shortened V by 5 bases and J by 3 bases, and 13 bases separated the two germline ends. In nucleotides, the CDR3 is TGCGCCAGCAGCAATGTGGGGACTGCTAATGAAAAACTGTTTTTT. Translating it yields CASSNVGTANEKLFF.

To note about this clonotype: Since a much larger clone is just one base distant, this may be a read error. The chain combines TRBV12-3 or TRBV12-4 with TRBJ2-2; weak D call: TRBD2 (5 bases). There are 12 residues in the CDR3. The CDR3 protein is CASSLTTGERFF. CDR3 bases: TGTGCCAGCAGTTTGACCACCGGGGAGCGGTTTTTT.

This chain joins TRBV28 and TRBJ2-2; D might be TRBD1 or TRBD2, each matching 6 bases. Germline V gives CDR1 MDHEN, CDR2 SYDVKM. V lost 7 bases and J lost 9, with 24 bases in between. The length of the CDR3 is 16 residues. The CDR3 sequence: CASTAGAAVGGRELFF. The CDR3 DNA reads as TGTGCCAGCACCGCAGGGGCGGCGGTGGGAGGACGGGAGCTGTTTTTT.

This clonotype occurred once. V gene TRBV18 combines with J gene TRBJ1-1; 7 positions match TRBD1. The CDR3 has 16 residues. V was clipped by 6 bases and J by 2 bases; unmatched bases: 12. From germline, CDR1 is KGHSH and CDR2 LQKENI. This chain's CDR3 is CASSLAAGTANTEAFF. CDR3 coding DNA: TGTGCCAGCTCCCTGGCAGCCGGGACAGCTAACACTGAAGCTTTCTTT.

This clonotype was observed at least ten times. The chain joins TRBV4-3 to TRBJ2-1; 12 bases agree with TRBD1. V dropped 4 bases and J dropped 8; count of bases not matched to a gene: 6. The CDR3 is 15 amino acids. The germline V gene has CDR1 LGHNA and CDR2 YSLEER. CDR3 amino acids: CASSRRDRGQDEQFF. For the CDR3, the DNA is TGCGCCAGCAGCCGACGGGACAGGGGGCAGGATGAGCAGTTCTTC.

The gene calls are TRBV12-3 or TRBV12-4 and TRBJ1-1; the D is unclear. The V gene lost 3 bases and the J gene lost 0 bases, with 8 bases spanning the gap. The CDR3 runs to 14 residues. CDR3 bases: TGTGCCAGCAGTTTGACACCCATGAACACTGAAGCTTTCTTT. Its translation is CASSLTPMNTEAFF.

In the case of this clonotype: A much larger clone differs from this one at a single base, so this may be a read error. The chain couples TRBV24-1 to TRBJ2-6; D is perhaps TRBD1 (6 bases). The length of the CDR3 is 17 residues. The V and J ends lost 3 bases and 0 bases respectively, with 11 bases between them. In germline, CDR1 is KGHDR, CDR2 SFDVKD. The CDR3 spells CATSDPGHASGANVLTF. The CDR3 region has the DNA TGTGCCACCAGTGATCCGGGACATGCCTCTGGGGCCAACGTCCTGACTTTC.

About this clonotype: A clone one base away is much larger, so this may be a read error. The chain combines TRBV3-1 with TRBJ2-1; 7 nucleotides line up with TRBD2. CDR1 and CDR2 (germline): LGHDT, YNNKEL (reference sequence). The CDR3 contains 18 residues. DNA for the CDR3: TGTGCCAACAGCCCATGGGAGGGTTGGGGGAGCTCCTACAATGAGCAGTTCTTC. Residues: CANSPWEGWGSSYNEQFF.

This clonotype came up a few times. This chain connects TRBV28 to TRBJ2-5; either TRBD1 or TRBD2 may fit D (5 bases each). The J call may be faulty, since TRBJ2-1 better matches the DNA end. The CDR3 is 16 amino acids. Germline V lookup: CDR1 MDHEN, CDR2 SYDVKM. The CDR3 DNA reads as TGTGCCAGCAGTTTAACACCCGGGACCCCTAAAGAGACCCAGTTCTTC. The encoded protein is CASSLTPGTPKETQFF.